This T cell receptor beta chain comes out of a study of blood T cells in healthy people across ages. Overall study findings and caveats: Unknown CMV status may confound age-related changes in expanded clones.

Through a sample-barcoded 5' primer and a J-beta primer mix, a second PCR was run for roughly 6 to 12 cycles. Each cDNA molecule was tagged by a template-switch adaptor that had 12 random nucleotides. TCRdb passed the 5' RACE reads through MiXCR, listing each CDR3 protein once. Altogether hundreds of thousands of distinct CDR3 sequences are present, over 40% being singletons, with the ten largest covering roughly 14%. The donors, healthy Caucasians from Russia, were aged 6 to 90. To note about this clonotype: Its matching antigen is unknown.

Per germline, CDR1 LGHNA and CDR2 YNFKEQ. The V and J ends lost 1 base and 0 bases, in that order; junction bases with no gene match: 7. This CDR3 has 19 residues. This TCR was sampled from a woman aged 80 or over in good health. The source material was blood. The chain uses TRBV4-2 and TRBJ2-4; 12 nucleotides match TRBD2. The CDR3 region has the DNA TGTGCCAGCAGCCAAGTTCCTAGCGGGGGGGTCCTAGCCAAAAACATTCAGTACTTC. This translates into CASSQVPSGGVLAKNIQYF.